This TCR beta chain originates from a study of CD8 T cells in Susac syndrome. Overall study results and limits: An acknowledgment was made by the study that its TCR sequencing and HLA analysis involved relatively few individuals.

The table lists this clonotype with a count of one. As yet, its antigen is unknown. The CDR3 is made up of 15 amino acids. Germline values: CDR1 LNHDA, CDR2 SQIVND (reference sequence). After removal of 5 bases from V and 9 bases from J, the junction contained 8 bases not matched to a gene. After extraction with the RNeasy kit, about 0.5 to 1 ug of the RNA was reverse transcribed using random hexamers. TCRdb re-called the immunoSEQ multiplex PCR reads with MiXCR, one entry per CDR3 protein. The table includes around 62,000 distinct CDR3 sequences, more than 90% detected once. This TCR was recovered from a human donor in good health. The chain uses TRBV19 and TRBJ1-6; TRBD1 aligns across 9 bases. The sample consisted of CD8+ T cells from PBMCs. The CDR3 bases are TGTGCCAGTAGTGCTGGGACAGGGCTGGGTTCACCCCTCCACTTT. Amino acid sequence: CASSAGTGLGSPLHF.